This note documents a single TCR beta chain sequence. The antigen remains undetermined. The data originate from a study of T cells after posttransplantation cyclophosphamide. Study-wide results and limits: Donor-recipient repertoire similarity was low at 1-2 months, rising over year one.

Repertoires were generated with immunoSEQ multiplex PCR, while TCRdb's copy carries only in-frame clones and drops some. The sample lists under 50,000 clones; 90% were seen once. Treatment was busulfan-fludarabine conditioning, a marrow graft, and cyclophosphamide on days +3 and +4. This clonotype originated in a male patient aged 60-69 years who received an allogeneic stem cell transplant from a related donor and was CMV-positive. Certain T cells may be donor cells from the graft. Sample: PBMCs, taken less than 70 days after allogeneic stem cell transplant with posttransplant cyclophosphamide.

CDR3 in DNA: TGTGCCAGCAGTTACAAAACGGGACAGGGGCTCTATGGCTACACCTTC. It is translated as CASSYKTGQGLYGYTF. The chain employs TRBV6-6 and TRBJ1-2, with TRBD1 matching 10 bases. The CDR3 extends over 16 amino acids. J was trimmed by 4 bases and V by 2 bases; bases with no gene match: 7. The germline gives CDR1 MNHNY, CDR2 SVGAGI (reference sequence).